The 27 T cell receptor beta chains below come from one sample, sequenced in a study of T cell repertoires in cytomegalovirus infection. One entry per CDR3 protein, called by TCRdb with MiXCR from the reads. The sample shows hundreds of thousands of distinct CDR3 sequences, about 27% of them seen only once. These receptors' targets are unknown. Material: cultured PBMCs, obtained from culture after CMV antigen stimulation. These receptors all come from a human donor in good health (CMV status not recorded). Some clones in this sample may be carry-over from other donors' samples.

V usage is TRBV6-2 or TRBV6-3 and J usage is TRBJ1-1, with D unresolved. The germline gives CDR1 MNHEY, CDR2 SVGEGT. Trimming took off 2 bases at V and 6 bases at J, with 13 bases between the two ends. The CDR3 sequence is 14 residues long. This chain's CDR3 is CASSYAARNPEAFF. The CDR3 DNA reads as TGTGCCAGCAGTTACGCGGCGCGGAATCCTGAAGCTTTCTTT.

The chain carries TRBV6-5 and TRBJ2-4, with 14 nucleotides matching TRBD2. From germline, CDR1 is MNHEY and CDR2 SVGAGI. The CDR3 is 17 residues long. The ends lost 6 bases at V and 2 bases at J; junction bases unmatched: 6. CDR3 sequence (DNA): TGTGCCAGCAGCCTGACTAGCGGGGGGGCCTCCAAAAACATTCAGTACTTC. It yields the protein CASSLTSGGASKNIQYF.

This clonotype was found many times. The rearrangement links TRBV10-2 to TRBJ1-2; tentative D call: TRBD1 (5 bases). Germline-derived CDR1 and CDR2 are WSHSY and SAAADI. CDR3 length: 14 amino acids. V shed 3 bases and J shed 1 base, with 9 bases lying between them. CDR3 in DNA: TGCGCCAGCAGTGAATTGGGACTTAACTATGGCTACACCTTC. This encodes CASSELGLNYGYTF.

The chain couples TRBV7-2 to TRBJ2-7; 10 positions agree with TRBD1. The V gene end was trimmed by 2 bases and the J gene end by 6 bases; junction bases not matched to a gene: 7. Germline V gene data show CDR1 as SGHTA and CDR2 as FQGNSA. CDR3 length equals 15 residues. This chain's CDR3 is CASSLSGTGEGEQYF. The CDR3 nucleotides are TGTGCCAGCAGCTTATCCGGGACAGGGGAGGGCGAGCAGTACTTC.

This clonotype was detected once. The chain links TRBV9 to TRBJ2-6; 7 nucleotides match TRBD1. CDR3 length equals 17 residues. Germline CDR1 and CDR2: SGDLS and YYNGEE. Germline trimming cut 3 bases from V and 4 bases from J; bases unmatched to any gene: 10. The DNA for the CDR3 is TGTGCCAGCAGCGCTCCCATACAGGGGAGAGGGGCCAACGTCCTGACTTTC. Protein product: CASSAPIQGRGANVLTF.

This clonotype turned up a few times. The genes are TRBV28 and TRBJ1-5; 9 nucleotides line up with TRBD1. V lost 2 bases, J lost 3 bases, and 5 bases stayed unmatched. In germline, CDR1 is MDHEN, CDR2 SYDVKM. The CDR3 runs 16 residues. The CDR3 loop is CASSLGTGGLNQPQHF. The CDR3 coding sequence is TGTGCCAGCAGTTTAGGCACAGGGGGCCTCAATCAGCCCCAGCATTTT.

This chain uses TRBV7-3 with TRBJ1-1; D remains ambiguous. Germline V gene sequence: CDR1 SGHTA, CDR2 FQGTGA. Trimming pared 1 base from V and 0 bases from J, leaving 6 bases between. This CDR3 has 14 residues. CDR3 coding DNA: TGTGCCAGCAGCTTAATTGGGATGAACACTGAAGCTTTCTTT. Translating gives CASSLIGMNTEAFF.

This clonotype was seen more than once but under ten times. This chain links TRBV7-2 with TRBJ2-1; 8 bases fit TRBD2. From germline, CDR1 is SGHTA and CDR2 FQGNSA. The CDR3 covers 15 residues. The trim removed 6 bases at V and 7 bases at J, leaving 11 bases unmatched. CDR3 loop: CASSPGGGELNEQFF. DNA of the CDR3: TGTGCCAGCAGTCCGGGAGGGGGAGAGTTAAATGAGCAGTTCTTC.

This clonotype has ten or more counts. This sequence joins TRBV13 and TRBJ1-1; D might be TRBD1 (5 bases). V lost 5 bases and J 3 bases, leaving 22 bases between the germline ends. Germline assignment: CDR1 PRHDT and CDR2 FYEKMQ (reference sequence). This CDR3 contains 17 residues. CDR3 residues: CASSPGRLILYDTEAFF. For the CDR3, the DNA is TGTGCCAGCAGCCCGGGACGCCTGATTCTTTATGACACTGAAGCTTTCTTT. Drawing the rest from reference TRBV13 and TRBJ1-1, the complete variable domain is AAGVIQSPRHLIKEKRETATLKCYPIPRHDTVYWYQQGPGQDPQFLISFYEKMQSDKGSIPDRFSAQQFSDYHSELNMSSLELGDSALYFCASSPGRLILYDTEAFFGQGTRLTVV.

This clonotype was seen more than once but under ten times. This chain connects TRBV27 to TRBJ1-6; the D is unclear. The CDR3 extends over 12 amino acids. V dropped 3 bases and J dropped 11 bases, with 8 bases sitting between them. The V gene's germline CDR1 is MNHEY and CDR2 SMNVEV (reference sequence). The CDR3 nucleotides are TGTGCCAGCAGTTTCCCTGGGGCACCCCTCCACTTT. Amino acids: CASSFPGAPLHF.

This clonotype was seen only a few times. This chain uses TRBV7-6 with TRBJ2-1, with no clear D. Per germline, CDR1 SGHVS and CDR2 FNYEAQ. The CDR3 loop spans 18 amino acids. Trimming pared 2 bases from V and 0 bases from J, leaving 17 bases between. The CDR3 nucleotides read TGTGCCAGCAGCTTATCTGATGGGAATCCGAGCTCCTACAATGAGCAGTTCTTC. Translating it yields CASSLSDGNPSSYNEQFF.

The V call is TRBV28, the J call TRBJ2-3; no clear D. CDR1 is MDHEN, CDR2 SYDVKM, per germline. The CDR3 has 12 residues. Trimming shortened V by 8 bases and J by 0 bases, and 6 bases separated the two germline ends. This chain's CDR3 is CASHSSTDTQYF. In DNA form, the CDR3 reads TGTGCCAGCCACAGTAGCACAGATACGCAGTATTTT.

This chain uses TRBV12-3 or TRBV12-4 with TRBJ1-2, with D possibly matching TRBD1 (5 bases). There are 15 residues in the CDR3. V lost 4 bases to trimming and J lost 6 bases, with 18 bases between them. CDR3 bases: TGTGCCAGCAGTTGGTCCAGGGCTCAAACGGATGGCTACACCTTC. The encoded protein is CASSWSRAQTDGYTF.

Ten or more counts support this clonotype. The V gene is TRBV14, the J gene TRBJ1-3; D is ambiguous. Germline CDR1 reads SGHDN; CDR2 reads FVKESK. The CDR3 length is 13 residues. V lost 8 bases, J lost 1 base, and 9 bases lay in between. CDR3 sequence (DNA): TGTGCCAGCTCACCTAGTTCTGGAAACACCATATATTTT. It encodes CASSPSSGNTIYF.

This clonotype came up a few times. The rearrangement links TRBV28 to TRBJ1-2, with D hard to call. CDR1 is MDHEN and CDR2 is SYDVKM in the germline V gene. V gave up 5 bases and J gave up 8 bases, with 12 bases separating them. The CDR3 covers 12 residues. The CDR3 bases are TGTGCCAGCAGTCCACCGAGAGGGGGCTACACCTTC. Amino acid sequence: CASSPPRGGYTF.

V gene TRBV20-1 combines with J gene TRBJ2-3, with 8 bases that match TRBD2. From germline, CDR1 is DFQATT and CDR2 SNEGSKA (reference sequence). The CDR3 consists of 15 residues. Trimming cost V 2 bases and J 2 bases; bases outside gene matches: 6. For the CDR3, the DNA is TGCAGTGCTAGATCCAGCGGGGGTTACACAGATACGCAGTATTTT. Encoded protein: CSARSSGGYTDTQYF.

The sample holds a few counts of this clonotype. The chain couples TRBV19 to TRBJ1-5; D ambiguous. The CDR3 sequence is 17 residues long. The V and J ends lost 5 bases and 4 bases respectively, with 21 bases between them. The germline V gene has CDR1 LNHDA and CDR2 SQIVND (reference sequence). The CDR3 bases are TGTGCCAGTAGTTCCCGGGTCGGTGATTTGGGGAATCAGCCCCAGCATTTT. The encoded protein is CASSSRVGDLGNQPQHF.

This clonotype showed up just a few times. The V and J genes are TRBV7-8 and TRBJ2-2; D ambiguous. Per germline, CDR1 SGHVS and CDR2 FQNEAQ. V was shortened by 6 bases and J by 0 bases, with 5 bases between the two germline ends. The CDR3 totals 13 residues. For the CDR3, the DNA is TGTGCCAGCAGAGCTTCGAACACCGGGGAGCTGTTTTTT. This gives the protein CASRASNTGELFF. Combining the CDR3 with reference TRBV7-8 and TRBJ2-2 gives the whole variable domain GAGVSQSPRYKVAKRGQDVALRCDPISGHVSLFWYQQALGQGPEFLTYFQNEAQLDKSGLPSDRFFAERPEGSVSTLKIQRTQQEDSAVYLCASRASNTGELFFGEGSRLTVL.

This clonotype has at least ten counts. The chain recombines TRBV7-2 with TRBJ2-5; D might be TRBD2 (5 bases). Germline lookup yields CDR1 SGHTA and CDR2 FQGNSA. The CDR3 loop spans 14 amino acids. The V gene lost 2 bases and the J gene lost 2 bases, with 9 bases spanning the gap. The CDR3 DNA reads TGTGCCAGCAGCTTAATGAGGGCGCAAGAGACCCAGTACTTC. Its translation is CASSLMRAQETQYF.

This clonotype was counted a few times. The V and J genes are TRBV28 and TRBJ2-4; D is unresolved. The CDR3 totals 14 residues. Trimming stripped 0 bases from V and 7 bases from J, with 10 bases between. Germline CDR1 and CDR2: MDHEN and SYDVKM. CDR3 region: CASSLWSTANIQYF. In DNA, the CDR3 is TGTGCCAGCAGTTTATGGAGCACCGCGAACATTCAGTACTTC.

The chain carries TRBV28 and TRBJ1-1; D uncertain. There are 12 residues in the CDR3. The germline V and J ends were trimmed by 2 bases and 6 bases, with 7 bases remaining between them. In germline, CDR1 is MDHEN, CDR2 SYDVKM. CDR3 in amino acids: CASSLEPPEAFF. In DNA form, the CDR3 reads TGTGCCAGCAGTTTAGAGCCTCCTGAAGCTTTCTTT.

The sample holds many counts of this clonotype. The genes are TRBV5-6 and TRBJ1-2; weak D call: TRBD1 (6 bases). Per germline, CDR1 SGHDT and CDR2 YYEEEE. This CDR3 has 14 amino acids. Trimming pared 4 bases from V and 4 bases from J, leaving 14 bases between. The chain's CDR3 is CASSPRGGGYGYTF. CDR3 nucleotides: TGTGCCAGCAGCCCCAGGGGTGGGGGCTATGGCTACACCTTC.

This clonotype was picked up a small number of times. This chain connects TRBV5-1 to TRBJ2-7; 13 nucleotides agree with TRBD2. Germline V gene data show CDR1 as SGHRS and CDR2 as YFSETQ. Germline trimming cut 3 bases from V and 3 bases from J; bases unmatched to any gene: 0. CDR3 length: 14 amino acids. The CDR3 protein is CASSWTSGSYEQYF. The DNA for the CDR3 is TGCGCCAGCAGCTGGACTAGCGGGAGCTACGAGCAGTACTTC.

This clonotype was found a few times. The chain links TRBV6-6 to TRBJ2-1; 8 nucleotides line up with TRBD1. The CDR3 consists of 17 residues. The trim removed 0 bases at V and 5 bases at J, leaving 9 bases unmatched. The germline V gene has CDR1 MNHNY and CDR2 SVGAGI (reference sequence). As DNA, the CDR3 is TGTGCCAGCAGTTACTCCGGGGCGCAGGGGGCGAACAATGAGCAGTTCTTC. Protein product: CASSYSGAQGANNEQFF.

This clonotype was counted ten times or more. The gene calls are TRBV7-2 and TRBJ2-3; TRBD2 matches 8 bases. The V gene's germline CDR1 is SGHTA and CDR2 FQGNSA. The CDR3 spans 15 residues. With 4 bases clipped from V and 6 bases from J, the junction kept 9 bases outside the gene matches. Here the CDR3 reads CASSYVAGREDTQYF. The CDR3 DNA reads TGTGCCAGCAGCTACGTAGCGGGAAGGGAGGATACGCAGTATTTT.

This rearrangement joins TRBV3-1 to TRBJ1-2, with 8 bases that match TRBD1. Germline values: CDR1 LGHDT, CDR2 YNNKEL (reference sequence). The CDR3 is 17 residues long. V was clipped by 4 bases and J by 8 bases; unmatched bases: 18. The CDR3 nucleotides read TGTGCCAGCAGCCGTGCCTCGGTCCGGACAGGGCAAGGAGGCTACACCTTC. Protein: CASSRASVRTGQGGYTF.

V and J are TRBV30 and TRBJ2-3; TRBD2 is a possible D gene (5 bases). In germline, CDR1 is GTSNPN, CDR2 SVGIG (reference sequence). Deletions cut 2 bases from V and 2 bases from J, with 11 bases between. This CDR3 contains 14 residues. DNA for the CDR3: TGTGCCTGGAGTTTAGCGTCCCACACAGATACGCAGTATTTT. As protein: CAWSLASHTDTQYF.